This T cell receptor (beta chain) was captured in a study of cytomegalovirus exposure and HLA in healthy donors. Across the study: There were tens of millions of unique TCRs (from HLA-typed donors) in an early data release.

Regarding this clone: As yet, its antigen is unknown.

Researchers ran the PCR with 60 Vbeta and 13 Jbeta primers. Profiling relied on immunoSEQ multiplex PCR, and the TCRdb table lists in-frame clones only, not all of them. The sample yields fewer than 60,000 clones, 70% to 85% seen once. General study points: According to the study, 160 or so TCR beta chains were cytomegalovirus-associated. Researchers reported in a later analysis that a missense DCLRE1C variant was tied to TCR beta V- and J-gene trimming.

Germline CDR1 reads ENHRY; CDR2 reads SYGVKD. V shed 7 bases and J 0 bases; nucleotides not matched to a gene: 10. The CDR3 extends over 16 amino acids. This TCR was sampled from a woman between 40 and 55 years old in good health and CMV-seropositive. Material: PBMCs. The chain couples TRBV10-3 to TRBJ1-1, with 8 bases aligning to TRBD1. The CDR3 spells CAITAGTGKLNTEAFF. DNA for the CDR3: TGTGCCATCACCGCCGGGACAGGTAAATTGAACACTGAAGCTTTCTTT.